What follows are 28 T cell receptor beta chains derived from one specimen sequenced in a study of beta chain features in type 1 diabetes. The isolated RNA, all of it, was reverse transcribed, so expressed TCRB transcripts were what got sequenced. TCRdb's copy holds only in-frame clones and misses some; the assay was immunoSEQ multiplex PCR. The sample contains 810,000 or so clones, around a sixth of which appear only once. The material sequenced was naive CD4+ T cells from blood. These receptors were collected from a woman aged 18-30 years in good health.

This clone was observed at least ten times. The sample contains more than one DNA sequence encoding this CDR3. The CDR3 is CAISGDNEQFF. CDR3 DNA: TGTGCCATCAGTGGGGACAATGAGCAGTTCTTC. The rearrangement links TRBV10-3 to TRBJ2-1; D unresolved. The CDR3 runs 11 residues. V lost 4 bases and J lost 5, with 3 bases in between. Germline CDR1 is ENHRY and CDR2 is SYGVKD.

This clone was seen many times. The rearrangement links TRBV10-3 to TRBJ2-1; possibly TRBD1 for D (5 bases). The CDR3 contains 13 residues. Germline V CDR1 and CDR2: ENHRY, SYGVKD. V was shortened by 7 bases and J by 6 bases, with 13 bases between the two germline ends. CDR3 DNA: TGTGCCATCACAGGGCTCCCGGGCAATGAGCAGTTCTTC. It codes for CAITGLPGNEQFF.

The J gene is TRBJ2-1, the V gene TRBV7-2, with D possibly TRBD2 on 5 matching bases. V lost 5 bases and J lost 6, with 17 bases in between. The CDR3 runs 15 residues. Germline CDR1 reads SGHTA; CDR2 reads FQGNSA. The CDR3 protein is CASSQDSTYPNEQFF. In DNA, the CDR3 is TGTGCCAGCAGCCAGGACTCCACCTACCCCAATGAGCAGTTCTTC.

The chain couples TRBV29-1 to TRBJ2-1; 8 bases line up with TRBD2. Germline V CDR1 and CDR2: SQVTM, ANQGSEA. The CDR3 contains 14 residues. Trimming took 1 base from V and 6 from J; bases not matched to a gene: 5. CDR3 loop: CSVEGTSTVNEQFF. CDR3 nucleotide sequence: TGCAGCGTTGAAGGGACTAGCACGGTCAATGAGCAGTTCTTC.

This clone was counted between two and nine times. This rearrangement joins TRBV19 to TRBJ2-3; D possibly matches TRBD1 or TRBD2 (6 bases each). Trimming left V 7 bases short and J 1 base short, with 12 bases between. CDR1 LNHDA and CDR2 SQIVND come from the germline V gene (reference sequence). The CDR3 contains 14 residues. In nucleotides, the CDR3 is TGTGCCAGTACCCGGGGGCAGGGCACAGATACGCAGTATTTT. As protein: CASTRGQGTDTQYF.

This clone occurred a few times. The V call is TRBV5-1, the J call TRBJ2-1; 9 bases match TRBD2. The CDR3 has 15 residues. In germline, CDR1 is SGHRS, CDR2 YFSETQ. The junction had 7 bases not matched to a gene; V was cut back by 3 bases and J by 6 bases. The CDR3 nucleotides are TGCGCCAGCAGCTCGGGACTAGCTTTCATCAATGAGCAGTTCTTC. Protein sequence: CASSSGLAFINEQFF.

The sample holds a few counts of this clone. The genes are TRBV7-9 and TRBJ2-3; D possibly corresponds to TRBD2 (6 bases). Germline values: CDR1 SEHNR, CDR2 FQNEAQ (reference sequence). The CDR3 loop spans 15 amino acids. V was shortened by 3 bases and J by 0 bases, with 10 bases between the two germline ends. CDR3 DNA sequence: TGTGCCAGCAGCTTTAGCGGAACTAGCACAGATACGCAGTATTTT. It translates to CASSFSGTSTDTQYF.

This clone was found a few times. This sequence joins TRBV21-1 and TRBJ2-7. TRBV21-1 corresponds to a pseudogene. The CDR3 runs 17 residues. The CDR3 spells CASSYSHPPKSDYEQYF. For the CDR3, the DNA is TGTGCCAGCAGCTACTCACATCCCCCAAAGTCTGATTACGAGCAGTACTTC.

The chain's CDR3 is CASSPLRVGAYNEQFF. CDR3 nucleotides: TGTGCCAGCTCACCACTCAGGGTAGGGGCCTACAATGAGCAGTTCTTC. The chain links TRBV18 to TRBJ2-1; TRBD1 might be the D (5 bases). The V gene's germline CDR1 is KGHSH and CDR2 LQKENI. CDR3 length: 16 residues. V dropped 1 base and J dropped 2 bases, with 12 bases sitting between them.

This clone was counted a few times. Other nucleotide sequences from this sample produce the same CDR3. This rearrangement joins TRBV9 to TRBJ1-3; D not certain. This CDR3 contains 15 residues. Germline V CDR1 and CDR2: SGDLS, YYNGEE. Trimming shortened V by 0 bases and J by 0 bases, and 7 bases separated the two germline ends. The CDR3, as DNA: TGTGCCAGCAGCGTAGGGCCCGACTCTGGAAACACCATATATTTT. This gives the protein CASSVGPDSGNTIYF.

The genes are TRBV10-3 and TRBJ1-2; D possibly corresponds to TRBD1 (6 bases). V lost 10 bases, J lost 4 bases, and 10 bases lay in between. Germline assignment: CDR1 ENHRY and CDR2 SYGVKD. The length of the CDR3 is 11 residues. The CDR3 region has the DNA TGTGCCACTGAGACAGGCTATGGCTACACCTTC. It yields the protein CATETGYGYTF.

There are a few counts of this clone. The chain couples TRBV2 to TRBJ1-5, with D tentatively TRBD1 (6 bases). Germline V gene lookup returns CDR1 SNHLY and CDR2 FYNNEI. The CDR3 runs to 16 residues. Trimming left V 6 bases short and J 3 bases short, with 18 bases between. CDR3 region: CASRDGGGLYNQPQHF. The CDR3, as DNA: TGTGCCAGCAGGGACGGGGGGGGCCTTTACAATCAGCCCCAGCATTTT.

The chain links TRBV29-1 to TRBJ2-1; 15 positions match TRBD2. In germline, CDR1 is SQVTM, CDR2 ANQGSEA. The CDR3 consists of 14 residues. V shed 6 bases, J shed 7 bases, and the junction held 4 bases outside the gene matches. In DNA, the CDR3 is TGCAGCGTACGGACTAGCGGGAGGGGTAATGAGCAGTTCTTC. Its translation: CSVRTSGRGNEQFF.

The rearrangement links TRBV4-3 to TRBJ2-7, with 10 bases fitting TRBD1. With V trimmed by 4 bases and J by 0 bases, 9 bases remained unmatched. Per germline, CDR1 LGHNA and CDR2 YSLEER. This CDR3 has 17 amino acids. Here the CDR3 reads CASSRELGTGASYEQYF. DNA of the CDR3: TGCGCCAGCAGCCGAGAACTGGGGACAGGGGCCTCCTACGAGCAGTACTTC.

The sample holds a few counts of this clone. The V gene is TRBV5-4, the J gene TRBJ2-1; TRBD2 aligns across 13 bases. The CDR3 runs to 16 residues. Looked up from germline, CDR1 is SGHNT and CDR2 is YYREEE (reference sequence). J gave up 8 bases and V 1 base, and 6 bases lay outside the gene matches. Here the CDR3 DNA reads TGTGCCAGCAGCTTGCCCGGACTAGCGGGAGTCTATGAGCAGTTCTTC. The encoded protein is CASSLPGLAGVYEQFF.

The V gene is TRBV4-3, the J gene TRBJ2-3; 10 bases align to TRBD2. Trimming cost V 4 bases and J 2 bases; bases outside gene matches: 6. The CDR3 sequence is 16 residues long. CDR1 is LGHNA and CDR2 is YSLEER in the germline V gene. The CDR3 loop is CASSLRLAGSTDTQYF. The CDR3 DNA reads TGCGCCAGCAGCCTCAGACTAGCGGGCTCCACAGATACGCAGTATTTT.

The table lists this clone with a few counts. The V call is TRBV25-1, the J call TRBJ1-6; D might be TRBD1 (6 bases). Germline lookup yields CDR1 MGHDK and CDR2 SYGVNS. This CDR3 comprises 13 residues. V was trimmed by 7 bases and J by 10 bases, leaving 14 bases between them. The CDR3 sequence: CASIPRRGSPLHF. Here the CDR3 DNA reads TGTGCCAGCATTCCGAGGAGGGGGTCACCCCTCCACTTT.

As concerns this clone: The same CDR3 also results from other DNA sequences found in this sample. The CDR3 sequence: CASSSTSSDNEQFF. The CDR3 nucleotides are TGTGCCAGCAGTTCAACTAGTTCCGACAATGAGCAGTTCTTC. V is TRBV27 and J is TRBJ2-1; D possibly corresponds to TRBD2 (5 bases). Germline CDR1 and CDR2: MNHEY and SMNVEV (reference sequence). The CDR3 is 14 residues long. The germline V and J ends were trimmed by 4 bases and 5 bases, with 12 bases remaining between them.

J is TRBJ2-5 and V is TRBV4-3; D may be TRBD1 (6 bases). The J call may be incorrect, as the DNA end agrees better with TRBJ2-7. CDR3 length: 15 amino acids. The germline CDR1 and CDR2 sequences are LGHNA and YSLEER. The CDR3 protein is CASSQGRGYSYEQYF. The CDR3 coding sequence is TGCGCCAGCAGCCAAGGCAGGGGTTACTCCTACGAGCAGTACTTC.

This clone was seen more than once but under ten times. The V call is TRBV9, the J call TRBJ2-3, with 9 positions matching TRBD2. Germline V lookup: CDR1 SGDLS, CDR2 YYNGEE. This CDR3 is built from 17 residues. The V gene end was trimmed by 0 bases and the J gene end by 2 bases; junction bases not matched to a gene: 7. CDR3: CASSVGTSGLHTDTQYF. For the CDR3, the DNA is TGTGCCAGCAGCGTAGGTACTAGCGGGCTTCACACAGATACGCAGTATTTT.

The chain recombines TRBV27 with TRBJ2-1, with 10 positions matching TRBD2. V gave up 7 bases and J gave up 0 bases; unmatched junction bases: 18. The CDR3 is 20 amino acids. CDR1 and CDR2 from the germline V gene are MNHEY and SMNVEV (reference sequence). CDR3 in amino acids: CASTSMGLAGAGSSYNEQFF. The CDR3 region has the DNA TGTGCCAGCACCTCTATGGGCCTAGCGGGAGCGGGAAGCTCCTACAATGAGCAGTTCTTC.

This chain connects TRBV6-4 to TRBJ2-3; a weak D match, TRBD2 (6 bases). From germline, CDR1 is MRHNA and CDR2 SNTAGT. The CDR3 covers 16 residues. The V end was cut by 0 bases, the J end by 5 bases, with 15 bases between. The CDR3 region has the DNA TGTGCCAGCAGTGACTCGACGGGGGTGGGGCAAGATACGCAGTATTTT. Encoded protein: CASSDSTGVGQDTQYF.

The chain links TRBV5-1 to TRBJ2-6; D is undetermined. Germline CDR1 SGHRS, CDR2 YFSETQ. This CDR3 comprises 14 residues. The V gene lost 2 bases and the J gene lost 4 bases, with 7 bases spanning the gap. CDR3 in DNA: TGCGCCAGCAGCTTTTTATCCGGGGCCAACGTCCTGACTTTC. Translating gives CASSFLSGANVLTF.

This clone was found a few times. The rearrangement links TRBV20-1 to TRBJ2-5; D unclear. V was shortened by 3 bases and J by 5 bases, with 7 bases between the two germline ends. Germline V gene sequence: CDR1 DFQATT, CDR2 SNEGSKA (reference sequence). This CDR3 spans 11 amino acids. CDR3 residues: CSASTGETQYF. DNA for the CDR3: TGCAGTGCTAGCACTGGGGAGACCCAGTACTTC.

This clone was observed a handful of times. The V and J genes are TRBV6-5 and TRBJ1-2; 7 bases align to TRBD1. V shed 6 bases, J shed 3 bases, and the junction held 10 bases outside the gene matches. This CDR3 spans 15 amino acids. Germline CDR1 reads MNHEY; CDR2 reads SVGAGI. CDR3 in DNA: TGTGCCAGCAGACCGGGACAGTCCGGGCACTATGGCTACACCTTC. Translation gives CASRPGQSGHYGYTF.

This clone was counted only a few times. The chain uses TRBV7-3 and TRBJ1-1; D is undetermined. V was trimmed by 5 bases and J by 6 bases, leaving 13 bases between them. The CDR3 is made up of 13 amino acids. Germline CDR1 reads SGHTA; CDR2 reads FQGTGA. The CDR3 loop is CASSDGRTSEAFF. For the CDR3, the DNA is TGTGCCAGCAGCGACGGACGGACGTCTGAAGCTTTCTTT. The variable domain in full, completed from reference TRBV7-3 and TRBJ1-1, reads GAGVSQTPSNKVTEKGKYVELRCDPISGHTALYWYRQSLGQGPEFLIYFQGTGAADDSGLPNDRFFAVRPEGSVSTLKIQRTERGDSAVYLCASSDGRTSEAFFGQGTRLTVV.

The genes are TRBV14 and TRBJ2-2; D gene unclear. The CDR3 runs to 16 residues. Per germline, CDR1 SGHDN and CDR2 FVKESK. Trimming left V 4 bases short and J 0 bases short, with 12 bases between. This CDR3 reads CASSPWASANTGELFF. The CDR3 bases are TGTGCCAGCAGCCCCTGGGCGAGCGCGAACACCGGGGAGCTGTTTTTT. The full variable domain, its missing parts supplied by reference TRBV14 and TRBJ2-2, is EAGVTQFPSHSVIEKGQTVTLRCDPISGHDNLYWYRRVMGKEIKFLLHFVKESKQDESGMPNNRFLAERTGGTYSTLKVQPAELEDSGVYFCASSPWASANTGELFFGEGSRLTVL.

This clone was counted between two and nine times. The sample has other DNA sequences that encode this CDR3 too. The chain carries TRBV10-3 and TRBJ2-7, with D possibly matching TRBD2 (5 bases). Germline CDR1 ENHRY, CDR2 SYGVKD. V was pared by 4 bases and J by 3 bases, with 7 bases between. This CDR3 spans 12 amino acids. The CDR3 protein is CAISGGNYEQYF. The CDR3 DNA reads TGTGCCATCAGTGGAGGGAACTACGAGCAGTACTTC.